The subject of this entry is one T cell receptor beta chain. The protocol was immunoSEQ multiplex PCR, while the TCRdb copy is restricted to in-frame clones and leaves out a portion. The sample comprises about 180,000 clones, approximately 87% of which are singletons, and around 2.7% rests with the top ten. The sample originates from a study of blood T cell repertoires in COVID-19. CDR3 length equals 14 residues. Germline-derived CDR1 and CDR2 are SGHTA and FQGNSA. Trimming pared 1 base from V and 4 bases from J, leaving 10 bases between. The sample consisted of peripheral blood. The sequence was obtained from a man aged 40-49 years with active or convalescent COVID-19. The chain couples TRBV7-2 to TRBJ1-2; possibly TRBD1 for D (5 bases). CDR3 in amino acids: CASSLGGSGYGYTF. The CDR3 nucleotides are TGTGCCAGCAGCTTAGGGGGCTCGGGCTATGGCTACACCTTC.